Presented here are 23 T cell receptor beta chains from one specimen sequenced in a study of cytomegalovirus exposure and HLA in healthy donors. It was with 60 Vbeta and 13 Jbeta primers that the PCR ran. Repertoires were generated with immunoSEQ multiplex PCR, while TCRdb's copy carries only in-frame clones and drops some. The data hold approximately 200,000 clones, with about 81% observed a single time. The sample taken for sequencing was PBMCs. These receptors came from a young man in good health and CMV-seropositive.

This chain uses TRBV18 with TRBJ1-1; possibly TRBD1 for D (5 bases). Germline V gene sequence: CDR1 KGHSH, CDR2 LQKENI. The germline V and J ends were trimmed by 0 bases and 0 bases, with 8 bases remaining between them. The CDR3 spans 15 residues. CDR3 sequence (DNA): TGTGCCAGCTCACCACCTCTAGGGGTGAACACTGAAGCTTTCTTT. Its protein is CASSPPLGVNTEAFF.

The chain combines TRBV6-5 with TRBJ2-7; D not resolved. Germline-derived CDR1 and CDR2 are MNHEY and SVGAGI. V was shortened by 2 bases and J by 0 bases, with 11 bases between the two germline ends. The CDR3 contains 15 residues. The CDR3 spells CASSYNQVSSYEQYF. The CDR3 DNA reads as TGTGCCAGCAGTTACAACCAAGTGAGCTCCTACGAGCAGTACTTC.

CDR3 nucleotide sequence: TGTGCCAGCAGCTGGACAGGGGGCACTGAAGCTTTCTTT. Encoded protein: CASSWTGGTEAFF. The V and J genes are TRBV5-4 and TRBJ1-1; 10 bases map to TRBD1. Germline V gene lookup returns CDR1 SGHNT and CDR2 YYREEE (reference sequence). The V gene end was trimmed by 3 bases and the J gene end by 4 bases; junction bases not matched to a gene: 0. CDR3 size: 13 residues.

In nucleotides, the CDR3 is TGTGCCAGCAGCCTCAGACAGGGGGAAGGCTACACCTTC. Translating gives CASSLRQGEGYTF. V is TRBV2 and J is TRBJ1-2; 9 nucleotides align to TRBD1. This CDR3 is 13 amino acids long. Per germline, CDR1 SNHLY and CDR2 FYNNEI. J lost 8 bases, V lost 6 bases, and 7 bases had no gene match.

The chain uses TRBV27 and TRBJ2-7; D is unclear. Germline V gives CDR1 MNHEY, CDR2 SMNVEV (reference sequence). CDR3 length: 15 amino acids. Trimming stripped 7 bases from V and 2 bases from J, with 18 bases between. For the CDR3, the DNA is TGTGCCAGCACGTCACAGAATTCATCCCCCTACGAGCAGTACTTC. Encoded protein: CASTSQNSSPYEQYF.

This clone was detected only once. The chain joins TRBV30 to TRBJ1-5, with a tentative D call TRBD1 (6 bases). Germline loops: CDR1 GTSNPN, CDR2 SVGIG (reference sequence). This CDR3 is 13 amino acids long. The V end lost 2 bases, the J end lost 6 bases, and 11 bases lay between the germline ends. The CDR3 protein is CAWSTGIAQPQHF. CDR3 DNA: TGTGCCTGGAGTACAGGGATAGCTCAGCCCCAGCATTTT.

The chain couples TRBV7-9 to TRBJ1-3; 7 positions agree with TRBD1. Unmatched junction bases numbered 6, after V lost 5 bases and J lost 2 bases. Germline lookup yields CDR1 SEHNR and CDR2 FQNEAQ (reference sequence). The CDR3 loop spans 15 amino acids. CDR3 sequence (DNA): TGTGCCAGCAGCCAGGGACAGCAAGCTGGAAACACCATATATTTT. This encodes CASSQGQQAGNTIYF.

The rearrangement uses TRBV28 and TRBJ2-3; D is possibly TRBD2 (5 bases). The ends were cut back, 10 bases at V and 2 bases at J, with 10 bases in the middle. CDR1 is MDHEN and CDR2 is SYDVKM in the germline V gene. The length of the CDR3 is 12 residues. The CDR3 loop is CATTRFTDTQYF. In DNA, the CDR3 is TGTGCCACCACTAGATTCACAGATACGCAGTATTTT.

The rearrangement joins TRBV14 to TRBJ2-1; TRBD2 matches at 14 bases. Germline V gene sequence: CDR1 SGHDN, CDR2 FVKESK. Germline trimming cut 4 bases from V and 4 bases from J; bases unmatched to any gene: 3. The CDR3 consists of 16 residues. CDR3 sequence reads: CASSLGTSGGYNEQFF. DNA of the CDR3: TGTGCCAGCAGCCTTGGGACTAGCGGGGGATACAATGAGCAGTTCTTC. Full variable domain (missing parts from reference TRBV14 and TRBJ2-1): EAGVTQFPSHSVIEKGQTVTLRCDPISGHDNLYWYRRVMGKEIKFLLHFVKESKQDESGMPNNRFLAERTGGTYSTLKVQPAELEDSGVYFCASSLGTSGGYNEQFFGPGTRLTVL.

This clone was found a few times. V is TRBV10-3 and J is TRBJ1-1, with a tentative D call TRBD1 (5 bases). With 5 bases removed from V and 3 bases from J, the gap between germline ends came to 10 bases. The V gene's germline CDR1 is ENHRY and CDR2 SYGVKD. The CDR3 covers 13 residues. CDR3: CAISMGPDTEAFF. The CDR3 DNA is TGTGCCATCAGTATGGGGCCGGACACTGAAGCTTTCTTT.

The V and J genes are TRBV7-9 and TRBJ2-7; 7 bases are shared with TRBD2. CDR1 SEHNR and CDR2 FQNEAQ come from the germline V gene (reference sequence). The V gene end was trimmed by 8 bases and the J gene end by 2 bases; junction bases not matched to a gene: 9. The CDR3 consists of 14 residues. CDR3 protein: CASATWGGTYEQYF. The CDR3 DNA sequence: TGTGCCAGCGCCACGTGGGGGGGGACCTACGAGCAGTACTTC.

CDR3 in DNA: TGTGCCAGCAGTTTACAGGATAGCTCCTACAATGAGCAGTTCTTC. Its translation: CASSLQDSSYNEQFF. The chain carries TRBV6-6 and TRBJ2-1; D possibly corresponds to TRBD1 (5 bases). This CDR3 region has 15 residues. CDR1 MNHNY and CDR2 SVGAGI come from the germline V gene (reference sequence). Trimming removed 4 bases at V and 0 bases at J, with 10 bases between.

The rearrangement links TRBV7-3 to TRBJ2-3, with TRBD2 identical over 10 bases. With 5 bases clipped from V and 2 bases from J, the junction kept 7 bases outside the gene matches. The CDR3 is 16 amino acids. The V gene's germline CDR1 is SGHTA and CDR2 FQGTGA. The CDR3 region has the DNA TGTGCCAGCAGCGTCCGGGGACTAGCGTTCACAGATACGCAGTATTTT. Translated, it gives CASSVRGLAFTDTQYF.

This rearrangement joins TRBV6-5 to TRBJ2-1; D is possibly TRBD2 (7 bases). CDR1 and CDR2 (germline): MNHEY, SVGAGI. Trimming cost V 11 bases and J 8 bases, with 13 bases left between them. The CDR3 has 11 amino acids. CDR3 protein: CASEGGDEQFF. CDR3 bases: TGTGCCTCCGAGGGGGGGGATGAGCAGTTCTTC.

The chain links TRBV7-2 to TRBJ2-7, with TRBD2 identical over 9 bases. This CDR3 contains 14 residues. Trimming removed 5 bases from V and 6 bases from J; junction bases left unmatched: 8. The germline V gene has CDR1 SGHTA and CDR2 FQGNSA. CDR3 nucleotides: TGTGCCAGCAGCCAGGGACTAGCACCCCGCGAGCAGTACTTC. It codes for CASSQGLAPREQYF.

This clone was seen just once. The CDR3 sequence: CASSLQGGNYGYTF. For the CDR3, the DNA is TGTGCCAGCAGCTTGCAAGGCGGTAACTATGGCTACACCTTC. The V and J genes are TRBV5-6 and TRBJ1-2; D is unresolved. The CDR3 length is 14 residues. Germline V gene data show CDR1 as SGHDT and CDR2 as YYEEEE. V was shortened by 1 base and J by 1 base, with 8 bases between the two germline ends. Full variable domain (rest looked up from reference TRBV5-6 and TRBJ1-2): DAGVTQSPTHLIKTRGQQVTLRCSPKSGHDTVSWYQQALGQGPQFIFQYYEEEERQRGNFPDRFSGHQFPNYSSELNVNALLLGDSALYLCASSLQGGNYGYTFGSGTRLTVV.

V and J are TRBV10-3 and TRBJ2-5, with 12 positions matching TRBD2. The germline gives CDR1 ENHRY, CDR2 SYGVKD. Trimming at V came to 0 bases and at J to 1 base, leaving 9 bases not matched to a gene. This CDR3 region has 19 residues. The CDR3 is CAISESKRGTSGLQETQYF. DNA for the CDR3: TGTGCCATCAGTGAGTCGAAAAGGGGGACTAGCGGGCTCCAAGAGACCCAGTACTTC.

This chain links TRBV27 with TRBJ2-7; 8 nucleotides agree with TRBD1. The CDR3 totals 14 residues. Germline-derived CDR1 and CDR2 are MNHEY and SMNVEV (reference sequence). V was pared by 6 bases and J by 3 bases, with 7 bases of the junction left unmatched. The CDR3 protein is CASRVDRGGYEQYF. The CDR3 nucleotides are TGTGCCAGCAGGGTTGACAGGGGAGGCTACGAGCAGTACTTC.

With respect to this clone: Sequence at one end of the junction differs from germline and may be a read error. CDR3 coding DNA: TGTGCCAGCTCACCACCGTCCCGGGATCGGAAGGCCTTC. This translates into CASSPPSRDRKAF. J is TRBJ1-2 and V is TRBV18; unclear D gene. CDR3 length equals 13 residues. Per the germline V gene, CDR1 is KGHSH and CDR2 is LQKENI.

The CDR3 nucleotides are TGCAGCGCAAGGACTAGCGGGGATGAGCAGTTCTTC. This encodes CSARTSGDEQFF. The V call is TRBV29-1, the J call TRBJ2-1, with 12 bases identical to TRBD2. CDR3 length: 12 amino acids. V lost 7 bases, J lost 8 bases, and 3 bases stayed unmatched. Germline V lookup: CDR1 SQVTM, CDR2 ANQGSEA.

This rearrangement joins TRBV27 to TRBJ1-5; 7 bases are shared with TRBD1. The CDR3 sequence is 15 residues long. CDR1 MNHEY and CDR2 SMNVEV come from the germline V gene (reference sequence). The J segment lost 3 bases and the V segment lost 2 bases, leaving 4 bases of the junction unmatched. CDR3 residues: CASSLEGAPNQPQHF. CDR3 DNA sequence: TGTGCCAGCAGTTTAGAGGGGGCCCCCAATCAGCCCCAGCATTTT.

V and J are TRBV9 and TRBJ1-6; 9 nucleotides line up with TRBD1. The CDR3 sequence is 15 residues long. Trimming removed 3 bases from V and 6 bases from J; junction bases left unmatched: 4. Looked up from germline, CDR1 is SGDLS and CDR2 is YYNGEE. CDR3 DNA sequence: TGTGCCAGCAGCGCTCCGGGACAGGGTAATTCACCCCTCCACTTT. Translating it yields CASSAPGQGNSPLHF.

This chain uses TRBV30 with TRBJ1-5, with D possibly TRBD1 on 6 matching bases. The germline V and J ends were trimmed by 7 bases and 7 bases, with 17 bases remaining between them. The CDR3 covers 13 residues. Germline CDR1 and CDR2: GTSNPN and SVGIG (reference sequence). Here the CDR3 DNA reads TGTGCCTACCGGGCAGGGGATTTCCAGCCCCAGCATTTT. It yields the protein CAYRAGDFQPQHF.